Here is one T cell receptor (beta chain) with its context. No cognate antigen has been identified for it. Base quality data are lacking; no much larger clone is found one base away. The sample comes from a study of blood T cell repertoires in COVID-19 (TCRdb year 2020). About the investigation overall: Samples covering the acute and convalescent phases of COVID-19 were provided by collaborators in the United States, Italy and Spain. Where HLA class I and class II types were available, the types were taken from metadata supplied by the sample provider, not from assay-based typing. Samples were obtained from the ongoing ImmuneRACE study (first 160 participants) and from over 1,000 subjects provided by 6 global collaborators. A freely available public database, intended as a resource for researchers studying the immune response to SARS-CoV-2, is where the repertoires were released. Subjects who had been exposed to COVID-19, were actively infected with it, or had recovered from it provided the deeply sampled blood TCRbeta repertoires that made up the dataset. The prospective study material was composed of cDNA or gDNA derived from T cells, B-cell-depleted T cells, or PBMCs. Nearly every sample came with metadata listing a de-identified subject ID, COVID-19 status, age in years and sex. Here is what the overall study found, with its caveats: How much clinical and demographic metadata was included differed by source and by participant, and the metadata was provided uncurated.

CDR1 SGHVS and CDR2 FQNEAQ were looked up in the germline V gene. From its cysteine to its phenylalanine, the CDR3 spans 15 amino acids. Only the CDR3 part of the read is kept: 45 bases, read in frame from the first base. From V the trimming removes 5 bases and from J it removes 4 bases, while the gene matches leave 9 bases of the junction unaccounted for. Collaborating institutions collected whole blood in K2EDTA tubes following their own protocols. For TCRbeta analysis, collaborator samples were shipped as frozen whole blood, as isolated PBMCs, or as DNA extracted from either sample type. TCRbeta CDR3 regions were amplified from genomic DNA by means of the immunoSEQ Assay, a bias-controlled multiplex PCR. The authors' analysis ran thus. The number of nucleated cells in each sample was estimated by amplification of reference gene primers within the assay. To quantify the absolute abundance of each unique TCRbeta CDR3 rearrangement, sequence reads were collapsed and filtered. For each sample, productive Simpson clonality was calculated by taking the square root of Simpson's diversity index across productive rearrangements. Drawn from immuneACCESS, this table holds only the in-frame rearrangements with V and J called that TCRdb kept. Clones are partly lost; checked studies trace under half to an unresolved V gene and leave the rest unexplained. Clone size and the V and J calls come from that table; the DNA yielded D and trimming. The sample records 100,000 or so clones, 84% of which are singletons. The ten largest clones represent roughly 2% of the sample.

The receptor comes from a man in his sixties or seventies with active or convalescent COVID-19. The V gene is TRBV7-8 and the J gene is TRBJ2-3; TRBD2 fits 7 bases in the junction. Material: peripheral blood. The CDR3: CASSLQRGGADTQYF. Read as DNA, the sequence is TGTGCCAGCAGCCTACAGCGGGGAGGGGCAGATACGCAGTATTTT.